These 22 T cell receptor beta chains originate from one sample sequenced in a study of neurological immune-mediated disorders. TCRdb passed the 5' RACE reads through MiXCR, listing each CDR3 protein once. The profile shows over 35,000 distinct CDR3 sequences, 2.5% of them singletons. Sample: PBMCs. These receptors were obtained from a man over 45 with multiple sclerosis.

V is TRBV4-1 and J is TRBJ1-4; 7 nucleotides agree with TRBD1. The CDR3 totals 13 residues. With V trimmed by 0 bases and J by 10 bases, 2 bases remained unmatched. Germline CDR1 is MGHRA and CDR2 is YSYEKL. For the CDR3, the DNA is TGCGCCAGCAGCCAAGATGCAGGGGGAAAACTGTTTTTT. Protein product: CASSQDAGGKLFF.

The rearrangement joins TRBV12-3 or TRBV12-4 to TRBJ1-2; 9 bases fit TRBD1. There are 15 residues in the CDR3. The ends lost 5 bases at V and 8 bases at J; junction bases unmatched: 12. CDR3 coding DNA: TGTGCCAGCAGTCCCCGGACAGGGGCGTCAGGCGGCTACACCTTC. This encodes CASSPRTGASGGYTF.

The chain is built from TRBV18 and TRBJ1-3; D is possibly TRBD1 (6 bases). With 3 bases removed from V and 3 bases from J, the gap between germline ends came to 15 bases. CDR1 is KGHSH and CDR2 is LQKENI in the germline V gene. The CDR3 runs 16 residues. The CDR3 region is CASSPLGQRNGNTIYF. CDR3 nucleotides: TGTGCCAGCTCACCCTTAGGACAGAGGAATGGAAACACCATATATTTT.

This clonotype showed up many times. V gene TRBV15 combines with J gene TRBJ1-1; 10 nucleotides match TRBD1. CDR3 length equals 17 residues. V lost 0 bases to trimming and J lost 3 bases; unmatched junction nucleotides: 7. Germline CDR1 LNHNV, CDR2 YYDKDF (reference sequence). In nucleotides, the CDR3 is TGTGCCACCAGCAGAGATTTTGGGGACAGGGGATACACTGAAGCTTTCTTT. This encodes CATSRDFGDRGYTEAFF.

This clonotype is judged medium-sized. The V call is TRBV5-1, the J call TRBJ1-4, with a possible D match to TRBD1 (5 bases). Germline CDR1 reads SGHRS; CDR2 reads YFSETQ. There are 12 residues in the CDR3. V lost 2 bases, J lost 7 bases, and 6 bases lay in between. The CDR3 DNA follows: TGCGCCAGCAGCTTCCAGGGTGAAAAACTGTTTTTT. Its translation is CASSFQGEKLFF. The entire variable domain, with the rest obtained from reference TRBV5-1 and TRBJ1-4, is as follows: KAGVTQTPRYLIKTRGQQVTLSCSPISGHRSVSWYQQTPGQGLQFLFEYFSETQRNKGNFPGRFSGRQFSNSRSEMNVSTLELGDSALYLCASSFQGEKLFFGSGTQLSVL.

This clonotype was counted at least ten times. The V gene is TRBV7-2, the J gene TRBJ2-5; D is uncertain. This CDR3 comprises 14 residues. Trimming pared 5 bases from V and 0 bases from J, leaving 10 bases between. Germline V gene lookup returns CDR1 SGHTA and CDR2 FQGNSA. The CDR3 DNA sequence: TGTGCCAGCAGCCCGAGGCAGTACCAAGAGACCCAGTACTTC. As protein: CASSPRQYQETQYF.

This clonotype came up many times. The chain combines TRBV28 with TRBJ2-7, with 7 bases that match TRBD2. This CDR3 comprises 12 residues. The trim removed 6 bases at V and 1 base at J, leaving 0 bases unmatched. Germline V gene sequence: CDR1 MDHEN, CDR2 SYDVKM. This CDR3 is CASRGGSYEQYF. The CDR3 nucleotides read TGTGCCAGCAGGGGGGGGTCCTACGAGCAGTACTTC.

At least ten counts were recorded for this clonotype. The genes are TRBV3-1 and TRBJ2-7; 9 bases are a match to TRBD1. Germline V gene data show CDR1 as LGHDT and CDR2 as YNNKEL (reference sequence). CDR3 length: 15 residues. V trimming: 1 base; J trimming: 3 bases; junction bases outside the gene matches: 4. CDR3 DNA: TGTGCCAGCAGCCAAGTCTTGGGACAGGGCTACGAGCAGTACTTC. This gives the protein CASSQVLGQGYEQYF.

This clonotype was picked up many times. The chain carries TRBV7-2 and TRBJ2-2; either TRBD1 or TRBD2 may fit D (5 bases each). The V end was cut by 5 bases, the J end by 2 bases, with 15 bases between. The CDR3 contains 16 residues. Germline CDR1 reads SGHTA; CDR2 reads FQGNSA. CDR3 amino acids: CASSPFEGYNTGELFF. In nucleotides, the CDR3 is TGTGCCAGCAGCCCATTTGAGGGGTATAACACCGGGGAGCTGTTTTTT.

This clonotype appeared many times. The chain couples TRBV7-2 to TRBJ1-5; D remains unclear. V gave up 6 bases and J gave up 5 bases, with 8 bases separating them. Germline V lookup: CDR1 SGHTA, CDR2 FQGNSA. CDR3 length: 12 residues. CDR3 bases: TGTGCCAGCAGTCTGGACGATCAGCCCCAGCATTTT. Translating gives CASSLDDQPQHF.

This clonotype was counted only a few times. The chain combines TRBV20-1 with TRBJ2-7; tentatively, D is TRBD1 (6 bases). Germline lookup yields CDR1 DFQATT and CDR2 SNEGSKA (reference sequence). The length of the CDR3 is 16 residues. Trimming cost V 3 bases and J 2 bases, with 20 bases left between them. In DNA, the CDR3 is TGCAGTGCTAGTCCACTGGATCGACAGGAAGCCTACGAGCAGTACTTC. It is translated as CSASPLDRQEAYEQYF.

This clonotype was counted ten times or more. The V call is TRBV7-8, the J call TRBJ1-5; D gene uncertain. Germline CDR1 and CDR2: SGHVS and FQNEAQ. The CDR3 length is 18 residues. Trimming cost V 5 bases and J 0 bases, with 20 bases left between them. The DNA of the CDR3 is TGTGCCAGCAGCCTCAACCTCGAGGACCTTTATAGCAATCAGCCCCAGCATTTT. Translating it yields CASSLNLEDLYSNQPQHF.

The CDR3 region is CASSPRLGQETQYF. The DNA of the CDR3 is TGCGCCAGCAGCCCTAGACTGGGGCAAGAGACCCAGTACTTC. The rearrangement links TRBV5-1 to TRBJ2-5; D is ambiguous. The CDR3 has 14 residues. Germline CDR1 reads SGHRS; CDR2 reads YFSETQ. V gave up 4 bases and J gave up 2 bases, with 12 bases separating them.

This clonotype was found many times. The chain uses TRBV12-3 or TRBV12-4 and TRBJ1-4; D call uncertain. CDR3 size: 14 residues. V dropped 3 bases and J dropped 5 bases, with 10 bases sitting between them. CDR3 sequence: CASSFRDGNEKLFF. For the CDR3, the DNA is TGTGCCAGCAGTTTCCGAGACGGGAATGAAAAACTGTTTTTT.

This clonotype was picked up many times. The chain joins TRBV5-1 to TRBJ2-3; D gene ambiguous. This CDR3 contains 14 residues. Deletions cut 2 bases from V and 1 base from J, with 8 bases between. Germline loops: CDR1 SGHRS, CDR2 YFSETQ. CDR3 bases: TGCGCCAGCAGCTTACGACCCGGCACAGATACGCAGTATTTT. Its translation is CASSLRPGTDTQYF.

This clonotype was recorded a few times. This may come from a read error, since a much larger clone is one base off. The chain employs TRBV10-3 and TRBJ2-1; D is possibly TRBD2 (7 bases). V gave up 7 bases and J gave up 10 bases, with 23 bases separating them. CDR3 length: 15 residues. Germline V gene data show CDR1 as ENHRY and CDR2 as SYGVKD. The CDR3 bases are TGTGCCATCAAGCGTGGGGCTAGAGGGGGGGTGGAGCAGTTCTTC. Translation: CAIKRGARGGVEQFF.

This clonotype has a count of ten or more. The chain links TRBV3-1 to TRBJ1-2, with D uncertain. The CDR3 sequence is 14 residues long. Trimming pared 0 bases from V and 8 bases from J, leaving 13 bases between. Germline V lookup: CDR1 LGHDT, CDR2 YNNKEL (reference sequence). CDR3 protein: CASSQDVEGRGYTF. CDR3 sequence (DNA): TGTGCCAGCAGCCAAGATGTGGAGGGAAGAGGCTACACCTTC.

There are many counts of this clonotype. The gene calls are TRBV12-3 or TRBV12-4 and TRBJ2-1; D is ambiguous. CDR3 length equals 15 residues. Trimming left V 5 bases short and J 0 bases short, with 11 bases between. The CDR3 DNA reads TGTGCCAGCAGTCCGACCTACCTCTCCTACAATGAGCAGTTCTTC. It translates to CASSPTYLSYNEQFF.

In this sample, this clonotype turned up many times. This sequence joins TRBV7-8 and TRBJ2-1, with TRBD1 matching 9 bases. V was pared by 6 bases and J by 1 base, with 4 bases of the junction left unmatched. Germline CDR1 reads SGHVS; CDR2 reads FQNEAQ. The CDR3 has 15 amino acids. For the CDR3, the DNA is TGTGCCAGCAGACAGGACAGGGGATCCTACAATGAGCAGTTCTTC. Its protein product is CASRQDRGSYNEQFF.

Ten or more counts support this clonotype. The V gene is TRBV27, the J gene TRBJ1-3; D remains unclear. The length of the CDR3 is 13 residues. V lost 5 bases, J lost 0 bases, and 5 bases lay in between. Germline CDR1 and CDR2: MNHEY and SMNVEV (reference sequence). This CDR3 reads CASSPNSGNTIYF. The DNA for the CDR3 is TGTGCCAGCAGTCCCAACTCTGGAAACACCATATATTTT.

This clonotype was detected many times. The rearrangement joins TRBV20-1 to TRBJ2-5, with unresolved D. The CDR3 extends over 14 amino acids. Per germline, CDR1 DFQATT and CDR2 SNEGSKA (reference sequence). V shed 0 bases and J shed 1 base, with 9 bases lying between them. CDR3 residues: CSARDGQTQETQYF. The CDR3 bases are TGCAGTGCTAGAGATGGTCAGACCCAAGAGACCCAGTACTTC.

In its sample, this clonotype was seen many times. The V and J genes are TRBV20-1 and TRBJ1-2; perhaps TRBD1 as D (5 bases). The CDR3 spans 12 residues. Trimming left V 0 bases short and J 3 bases short, with 5 bases between. CDR1 and CDR2 (germline): DFQATT, SNEGSKA (reference sequence). CDR3 DNA sequence: TGCAGTGCTAGAGAACAGGACTATGGCTACACCTTC. Its protein product is CSAREQDYGYTF.